This T cell receptor (beta chain) was obtained from a study of blood T cell repertoires in COVID-19. The authors' processing: Estimation of nucleated cell counts was performed using reference gene primer amplification. Libraries were prepared by immunoSEQ multiplex PCR; TCRdb keeps only in-frame clonotypes and omits some of them. Clone size and V and J calls were adopted from that table, with D and trimming inferred from the DNA. The sample holds about 200,000 clones; 65% to 90% are singletons and the top ten take over 9.5%. V lost 3 bases, J lost 4 bases, and 3 bases stayed unmatched. The CDR3 spans 15 residues. Germline V gene data show CDR1 as SEHNR and CDR2 as FQNEAQ (reference sequence).

This chain connects TRBV7-9 to TRBJ2-3; 11 bases map to TRBD2. The specimen sequenced was PBMCs or T cells enriched from blood (not recorded which). This sequence was found in a man in his forties who had recovered from COVID-19. The CDR3: CASSFGSGRADTQYF. The CDR3 coding sequence is TGTGCCAGCAGCTTCGGTAGCGGGAGGGCAGATACGCAGTATTTT.